Detailed here is one T cell receptor beta chain. This sample is drawn from a study of cytomegalovirus exposure and HLA in healthy donors. V lost 2 bases, J lost 6 bases, and 7 bases stayed unmatched. Per the germline V gene, CDR1 is MNHEY and CDR2 is SVGAGI. The CDR3 is made up of 15 amino acids. PCR used 60 Vbeta primers and 13 Jbeta primers. Assay used: immunoSEQ multiplex PCR; TCRdb lists only in-frame clones, some missing. The table lists some 70,000 clones, around three quarters of them singletons. The chain has TRBV6-5 and TRBJ2-1; TRBD1 aligns across 7 bases. What was sequenced was PBMCs. This clonotype was sampled from a man aged 45-65 years in good health and CMV-seronegative. CDR3 sequence (DNA): TGTGCCAGCAGTTACAAGGGGGCCTCTGGCAATGAGCAGTTCTTC. This sequence encodes CASSYKGASGNEQFF.